The clone carrying this TCR beta chain appeared many times. The antigen is unknown. From germline, CDR1 is LGHNA and CDR2 YSLEER. V dropped 1 base and J dropped 0 bases, with 9 bases sitting between them. The CDR3 consists of 16 residues. Transcripts of RNA were the source for amplifying TCR beta CDR3 regions. RT-PCR in the first round used HTBI primers; a second-round multiplex PCR followed. MiXCR, applied by TCRdb to the multiplex PCR reads, yields one record per CDR3 protein. This sample has around 1.1 million distinct CDR3 sequences, with 36% found just once. This sample was included in a study of Graves' ophthalmopathy and Graves' hyperthyroidism. Study observations and caveats: The model's ophthalmopathy progression predictions had just under 71% sensitivity and over 72% specificity.

Uncontrolled infections, other autoimmune diseases, pregnancy or lactation barred patients from enrollment. Physicians reached a diagnosis by relying on clinical symptoms, serum thyroxine, TRAb, thyroid ultrasound and orbital computed tomography. This TCR came from an adult man with Graves' hyperthyroidism. The chain carries TRBV4-3 and TRBJ1-4; no clear D. Input material: peripheral blood or thyroid tissue (not recorded which). CDR3 DNA sequence: TGCGCCAGCAGCCAAGGGTGGGCATCAACTAATGAAAAACTGTTTTTT. Its translation is CASSQGWASTNEKLFF.